The sequence of this T cell receptor beta chain was determined in a study of OX40 agonist ivuxolimab in advanced cancers. The germline V gene has CDR1 MDHEN and CDR2 SYDVKM. Trimming removed 8 bases from V and 7 bases from J, with 5 bases in between. This CDR3 is built from 9 residues. This clone was seen a handful of times. Sequencing was performed with immunoSEQ multiplex PCR; in TCRdb, only in-frame clones are kept and a portion is missing. The table lists fewer than 85,000 clones, 85% of them singletons, with more than 1.5% in the top ten. This receptor was taken from an adult with an advanced solid tumor such as melanoma, head and neck, liver or kidney cancer. The starting material was CD4+ or CD8+ T cells sorted from blood, obtained in a trial of the OX40 agonist ivuxolimab. The chain carries TRBV28 and TRBJ1-2; tentative D call: TRBD1 (5 bases). The CDR3 DNA sequence: TGTGCCAGCGGGGGTGGCTACACCTTC. Translating gives CASGGGYTF.